These 4 T cell receptor beta chains originate from one sample sequenced in a study of shared clonotypes between healthy human individuals. Repertoires were generated with immunoSEQ multiplex PCR, while TCRdb's copy carries only in-frame clones and drops some. The sample has over a million clones; roughly 75% are singletons. Sequencing was carried out using memory CD4+ T cells sorted from blood. Subset meaning: CD45RA-negative fraction. The receptors stem from a man aged 18 to 35 in good health.

Comments on this clone: The sample has other DNA sequences that encode this CDR3 too. The chain combines TRBV6-1 with TRBJ2-3; D call uncertain. The germline CDR1 and CDR2 sequences are MNHNS and SASEGT. Trimming took off 4 bases at V and 1 base at J, with 6 bases between the two ends. This CDR3 spans 13 amino acids. This chain's CDR3 is CASSGQGTDTQYF. In nucleotides, the CDR3 is TGTGCCAGCAGTGGACAAGGCACAGATACGCAGTATTTT.

The V gene is TRBV6-6, the J gene TRBJ2-7; 8 positions agree with TRBD1. Trimming removed 0 bases from V and 4 bases from J; junction bases left unmatched: 5. Germline-derived CDR1 and CDR2 are MNHNY and SVGAGI (reference sequence). The CDR3 is 15 residues long. The CDR3 sequence is CASSYSRQGAYEQYF. CDR3 coding DNA: TGTGCCAGCAGTTACTCGAGGCAGGGGGCGTACGAGCAGTACTTC.

The chain has TRBV4-1 and TRBJ2-7; TRBD2 might be the D (5 bases). The germline V gene has CDR1 MGHRA and CDR2 YSYEKL. Trimming removed 6 bases at V and 0 bases at J, with 18 bases between. CDR3 length: 16 amino acids. For the CDR3, the DNA is TGCGCCAGCAGTCGGCAGGTCGGGGAGACCTCCTACGAGCAGTACTTC. This translates into CASSRQVGETSYEQYF.

This clone was seen a few times. The chain links TRBV6-6 to TRBJ1-2, with D unresolved. V dropped 5 bases and J dropped 0 bases, with 13 bases sitting between them. The CDR3 has 15 amino acids. Germline V gene sequence: CDR1 MNHNY, CDR2 SVGAGI (reference sequence). For the CDR3, the DNA is TGTGCCAGCAGTGGAGAGGGCTCAACTAACTATGGCTACACCTTC. Its protein product is CASSGEGSTNYGYTF.